This T cell receptor (beta chain) emerged from a study of identical twins. cDNA carried unique molecular identifiers, and a universal primer site was added by template switching. Via MiXCR, TCRdb re-called the 5' RACE reads, giving one row per CDR3 protein. Of 420,000 or so distinct CDR3 sequences listed, about a fifth are singletons. CDR3 length: 15 amino acids. With 6 bases removed from V and 7 bases from J, the gap between germline ends came to 21 bases. Germline lookup yields CDR1 SEHNR and CDR2 FQNEAQ (reference sequence). The origin of this receptor is a man between 45 and 60 years old in good health. The chain carries TRBV7-9 and TRBJ1-2, with D possibly TRBD1 on 5 matching bases. Input material: naive T cells sorted from blood. CDR3 bases: TGTGCCAGCAGGGGGCTTCGCGTCCCTTTTGTTGGCTACACCTTC. This codes for CASRGLRVPFVGYTF.